This is a list of T cell receptor beta chains from one sample in a study of cytomegalovirus exposure and HLA in healthy donors. Some clones are missing from TCRdb's copy, which holds only in-frame ones; the method was immunoSEQ multiplex PCR. This sample yields fewer than 150,000 clones, of which 88% are seen a single time; roughly 7.7% belongs to the top ten. The specimen sequenced was PBMCs. These receptors all stem from a young woman in good health and CMV-seropositive. Both conserved end residues are part of each CDR3. The order of the fields is CDR3 length, D gene, J gene, V gene, CDR3 protein. A D gene is named only where the DNA matches it firmly.

15 NA TRBJ1-2 TRBV11-1 CASSHRQERNYGYTF
16 TRBD2 TRBJ2-5 TRBV6-6 CASSRLAGGWGETQYF
17 NA TRBJ1-1 TRBV7-2 CASSDRVRGIGNTEAFF
15 NA TRBJ2-3 TRBV7-3 CASSLWSGSTDTQYF
14 NA TRBJ2-5 TRBV7-8 CASSLGGRVETQYF
15 NA TRBJ2-2 TRBV9 CASSVAPLAGGELFF
15 TRBD1 TRBJ1-4 TRBV7-9 CASSSADRGNEKLFF
13 NA TRBJ1-2 TRBV11-2 CASSLNREFGYTF
15 TRBD2 TRBJ2-1 TRBV15 CATSGSGGPNNEQFF
15 NA TRBJ2-2 TRBV6-1 CASSRGPTNTGELFF
15 TRBD1 TRBJ2-7 TRBV4-2 CASSFGQGSSYEQYF
16 NA TRBJ2-1 TRBV30 CAWSVIISGPYNEQFF
12 NA TRBJ2-7 TRBV7-9 CASSPTGYEQYF
14 NA TRBJ1-6 TRBV28 CASSPGLIGSPLHF
15 TRBD1 TRBJ1-5 TRBV28 CASSLGQGANQPQHF
16 TRBD1 TRBJ1-1 TRBV5-1 CASSIDRENTVTEAFF
15 NA TRBJ2-5 TRBV13 CASSLMQGGRETQYF
18 TRBD2 TRBJ2-2 TRBV4-2 CASSQAGTSGSSSGELFF
16 NA TRBJ2-1 TRBV5-1 CASSLEGALNTYEQFF
17 NA TRBJ2-3 TRBV19 CASSISPWGPRTQGQYF
17 TRBD1 TRBJ2-2 TRBV29-1 CSVMGQGRIRGTGELFF
13 NA TRBJ2-1 TRBV11-3 CASSLDQGRVLFF
16 TRBD1 TRBJ2-3 TRBV2 CASSEVQGARTDTQYF
14 NA TRBJ1-4 TRBV19 CATKRGATDEKLFF
14 NA TRBJ1-6 TRBV19 CASTSQHVNSPLHF
15 TRBD1 TRBJ1-1 TRBV6-5 CASSRLQGATFEAFF
14 NA TRBJ1-1 TRBV14 CASSQARGFTEAFF
14 NA TRBJ2-5 TRBV7-9 CASSFGASAKTQYF
17 NA TRBJ2-2 TRBV7-2 CASSLRISSTETGELFF
15 TRBD2 TRBJ2-1 TRBV10-1 CASSEPGLAVNEQFF
12 NA TRBJ1-1 TRBV5-1 CASSRGNTEAFF
13 NA TRBJ2-1 TRBV10-3 CAISESSGYEQFF
16 TRBD2 TRBJ2-7 TRBV28 CASIPARVAGYYEQYF
14 NA TRBJ2-3 TRBV6-5 CASSEDRNPDTQYF
13 NA TRBJ2-7 TRBV7-9 CASRPTGSREQYF
12 TRBD1 TRBJ1-2 TRBV6-1 CASTRDRDGYTF
13 NA TRBJ1-4 TRBV5-1 CASSLISDEKLFF
14 TRBD1 TRBJ1-4 TRBV28 CASSPWTGAEKLFF
14 TRBD1 TRBJ1-5 TRBV7-2 CASSLGTGDKPQHF
14 NA TRBJ1-5 TRBV30 CAWSALGFNQPQHF
20 TRBD1 TRBJ2-3 TRBV7-3 CASSLRTLGAGGANTDTQYF
15 NA TRBJ2-7 TRBV4-1 CASSQEQVFAYEQYF
16 TRBD1 TRBJ2-5 TRBV4-1 CASSQDLTGGWETQYF
10 NA TRBJ2-5 TRBV6-1 CATTEETQYF
15 NA TRBJ1-6 TRBV19 CASSIGSRTSSPLHF
14 TRBD1 TRBJ1-2 TRBV5-1 CASSLGGTGDGYTF
12 NA TRBJ1-5 TRBV27 CASSFQNQPQHF
19 TRBD2 TRBJ2-3 TRBV4-2 CASSQDWAAGDRGTDTQYF
12 NA TRBJ1-1 TRBV28 CASSFRGIEAFF
16 NA TRBJ1-1 TRBV30 CAWSVWQGIRNTEAFF
16 TRBD1 TRBJ2-2 TRBV2 CASSGTTGENTGELFF
14 NA TRBJ2-3 TRBV6-5 CASSKRQSTDTQYF
13 TRBD1 TRBJ2-3 TRBV30 CAWSTGGWNTQYF
15 NA TRBJ1-5 TRBV4-1 CASSQQGLSNQPQHF
16 NA TRBJ1-4 TRBV6-5 CASSYSMGGLGEKLFF
18 TRBD2 TRBJ2-5 TRBV13 CASEYSLRLAGGLETQYF